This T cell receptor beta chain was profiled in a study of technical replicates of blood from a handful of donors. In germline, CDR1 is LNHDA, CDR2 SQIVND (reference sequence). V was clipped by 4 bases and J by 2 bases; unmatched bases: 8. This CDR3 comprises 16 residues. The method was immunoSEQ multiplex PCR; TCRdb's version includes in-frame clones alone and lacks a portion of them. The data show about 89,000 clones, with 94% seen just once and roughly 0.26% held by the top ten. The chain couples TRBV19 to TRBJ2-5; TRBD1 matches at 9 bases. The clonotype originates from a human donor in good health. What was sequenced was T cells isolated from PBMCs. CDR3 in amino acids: CASSRGQGTPQETQYF. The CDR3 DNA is TGTGCCAGTAGTAGGGGACAGGGAACCCCACAAGAGACCCAGTACTTC.